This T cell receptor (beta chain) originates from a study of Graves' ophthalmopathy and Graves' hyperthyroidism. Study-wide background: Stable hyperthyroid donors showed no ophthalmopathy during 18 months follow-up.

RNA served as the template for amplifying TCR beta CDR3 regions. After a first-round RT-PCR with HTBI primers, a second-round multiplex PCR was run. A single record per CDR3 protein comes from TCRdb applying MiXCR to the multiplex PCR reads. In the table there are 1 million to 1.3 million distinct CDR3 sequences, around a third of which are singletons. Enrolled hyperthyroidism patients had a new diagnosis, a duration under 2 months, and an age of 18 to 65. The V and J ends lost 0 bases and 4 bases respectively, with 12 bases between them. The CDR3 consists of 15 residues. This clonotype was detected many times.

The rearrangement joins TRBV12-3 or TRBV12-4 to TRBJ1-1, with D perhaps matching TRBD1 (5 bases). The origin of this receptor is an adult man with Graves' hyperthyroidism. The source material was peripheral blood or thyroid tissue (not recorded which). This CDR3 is CASSLAGALGTEAFF. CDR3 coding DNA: TGTGCCAGCAGTTTAGCAGGGGCCCTAGGCACTGAAGCTTTCTTT.